A single sample gave rise to the 27 T cell receptor beta chains below, sequenced in a study of regulatory T cells in long-lasting Graves disease. The time point denotes: newly diagnosed GD, antithyroid drugs for less than 3 months. Construction of the TCR library relied on RNA isolated from PBMCs. The authors built TCR beta libraries using iRepertoire HTBI primers and Arm-PCR of CDR3 regions. TCRdb itself ran the multiplex PCR reads through MiXCR, one entry per CDR3 protein. This table holds 350,000 to 450,000 distinct CDR3 sequences, roughly 12% found once. These records were also assigned to another study, of T cells in Graves' hyperthyroidism and ophthalmopathy.

The material was peripheral blood mononuclear cells (PBMCs), obtained at new diagnosis, from a patient treated with antithyroid drugs. The receptors shown here come from a woman aged 18 to 35 with Graves disease.

CDR3 coding DNA: TGTGCCAGCAGTTCATCCCATACAGGGGAAGAGACCCAGTACTTC. It codes for CASSSSHTGEETQYF. The chain uses TRBV12-3 or TRBV12-4 and TRBJ2-5, with 7 bases fitting TRBD1. V was clipped by 4 bases and J by 3 bases; unmatched bases: 8. There are 15 residues in the CDR3.

This clonotype was detected many times. V usage is TRBV2 and J usage is TRBJ1-6; D gene ambiguous. The CDR3 loop spans 14 amino acids. Germline CDR1 is SNHLY and CDR2 is FYNNEI. The V and J ends lost 5 bases and 6 bases respectively, with 11 bases between them. CDR3: CASSRSSGNSPLHF. CDR3 sequence (DNA): TGTGCCAGCAGTCGTAGCTCCGGTAATTCACCCCTCCACTTT.

This clonotype was found many times. The V call is TRBV18, the J call TRBJ2-1; 9 bases agree with TRBD2. This CDR3 is built from 15 residues. Germline V gene data show CDR1 as KGHSH and CDR2 as LQKENI. Trimming took 4 bases from V and 4 from J; bases not matched to a gene: 5. The CDR3 region is CASSQPGLAYNEQFF. The DNA of the CDR3 is TGTGCCAGCTCACAGCCGGGACTAGCTTACAATGAGCAGTTCTTC.

The rearrangement links TRBV4-1 to TRBJ2-4, with D unclear. V was pared by 1 base and J by 9 bases, with 13 bases between. The length of the CDR3 is 14 residues. Per the germline V gene, CDR1 is MGHRA and CDR2 is YSYEKL. The CDR3: CASSQASLNIIQYF. In DNA form, the CDR3 reads TGCGCCAGCAGCCAAGCCTCGTTAAACATCATTCAGTACTTC.

Comment on this clonotype: A much larger clone sits a single nucleotide away, making a read error possible. This rearrangement joins TRBV6-4 to TRBJ1-2, with D maybe TRBD1 (5 bases). This CDR3 has 17 residues. Germline V CDR1 and CDR2: MRHNA, SNTAGT. Between the trimmed V and J ends, which lost 3 bases and 5 bases, there was a span of 22 bases. The CDR3 here is CASSESGRVRGSYGYTF. CDR3 in DNA: TGTGCCAGCAGTGAGTCAGGCCGAGTAAGGGGTTCATATGGCTACACCTTC.

In this sample, this clonotype turned up many times. The chain has TRBV20-1 and TRBJ2-1; D tentatively fits TRBD1 or TRBD2 (5 bases each). The germline V and J ends were trimmed by 4 bases and 10 bases, with 20 bases remaining between them. The V gene's germline CDR1 is DFQATT and CDR2 SNEGSKA (reference sequence). The CDR3 runs to 14 residues. The CDR3 DNA sequence: TGCAGTGCTAAATCCGGGACCCGGTTCATAGAGCAGTTCTTC. Translated: CSAKSGTRFIEQFF.

This clonotype was counted at least ten times. The chain is built from TRBV6-2 or TRBV6-3 and TRBJ1-1, with D unclear. Per germline, CDR1 MNHEY and CDR2 SVGEGT. This CDR3 is built from 15 residues. V gave up 4 bases and J gave up 0 bases, with 12 bases separating them. This CDR3 is CASSSALGLNTEAFF. The CDR3 bases are TGTGCCAGCAGTTCTGCTCTTGGGTTGAACACTGAAGCTTTCTTT.

This clonotype was seen at least ten times. V usage is TRBV4-3 and J usage is TRBJ2-1, with a possible D match to TRBD1 (5 bases). The CDR3 has 17 residues. Trimming shortened V by 4 bases and J by 0 bases, and 16 bases separated the two germline ends. CDR1 is LGHNA and CDR2 is YSLEER in the germline V gene. The chain's CDR3 is CASSPKGHSSSYNEQFF. The CDR3 region has the DNA TGCGCCAGCAGCCCTAAGGGGCACTCCAGCTCCTACAATGAGCAGTTCTTC.

The sample holds many counts of this clonotype. The rearrangement links TRBV7-9 to TRBJ2-7, with no clear D. Germline assignment: CDR1 SEHNR and CDR2 FQNEAQ (reference sequence). V lost 5 bases and J lost 5, with 16 bases in between. There are 14 residues in the CDR3. CDR3 sequence: CASSTRTQQHEQYF. CDR3 DNA sequence: TGTGCCAGCAGCACCCGGACGCAGCAGCACGAGCAGTACTTC.

The rearrangement uses TRBV19 and TRBJ2-7; D is ambiguous. The germline V gene encodes CDR1 LNHDA and CDR2 SQIVND (reference sequence). There are 15 residues in the CDR3. V was clipped by 5 bases and J by 0 bases, with 14 bases between them. CDR3 in DNA: TGTGCCAGTAGTGTATCACCCCGATCCTCCTACGAGCAGTACTTC. Translation gives CASSVSPRSSYEQYF.

The sample holds many counts of this clonotype. J is TRBJ2-1 and V is TRBV28; D unresolved. From germline, CDR1 is MDHEN and CDR2 SYDVKM. The CDR3 sequence is 14 residues long. Trimming removed 5 bases from V and 2 bases from J, with 10 bases in between. The CDR3 sequence: CASSPTAAYNEQFF. The CDR3 bases are TGTGCCAGCAGTCCAACGGCCGCCTACAATGAGCAGTTCTTC.

This clonotype was counted many times. The DNA for the CDR3 is TGCAGCGTGGGACTGCCAGGAGGGGGTCAGCCCCAGCATTTT. Its translation is CSVGLPGGGQPQHF. The J gene is TRBJ1-5, the V gene TRBV20-1, with a tentative D call TRBD1 (6 bases). CDR1 DFQATT and CDR2 SNEGSKA come from the germline V gene (reference sequence). The CDR3 extends over 14 amino acids.

Only a few counts were recorded for this clonotype. Mismatch with germline at one junction end may stem from a read error. V is TRBV14 and J is TRBJ2-1; D may be TRBD1 (6 bases). The CDR3 has 12 amino acids. Germline V gene data show CDR1 as SGHDN and CDR2 as FVKESK. The CDR3 is CASSYLQGYTSF. CDR3 DNA sequence: TGTGCCAGCAGTTACCTCCAGGGGTATACGTCCTTC.

The chain joins TRBV11-3 to TRBJ2-1; D ambiguous. CDR3 size: 12 residues. CDR1 and CDR2 from the germline V gene are SGHNT and YENEEA. The V end was cut by 0 bases, the J end by 10 bases, with 7 bases between. CDR3 DNA sequence: TGTGCCAGCAGCTTAGATCCATACGAGCAGTTCTTC. Its translation is CASSLDPYEQFF. Filled out from reference TRBV11-3 and TRBJ2-1, the complete variable domain reads EAGVVQSPRYKIIEKKQPVAFWCNPISGHNTLYWYLQNLGQGPELLIRYENEEAVDDSQLPKDRFSAERLKGVDSTLKIQPAELGDSAVYLCASSLDPYEQFFGPGTRLTVL.

Of note for this clonotype: A much larger clonotype is one base distant, so this may be a read error. The CDR3 spells CASSARYRGEGYTF. CDR3 nucleotide sequence: TGCGCCAGCAGCGCCCGATACAGGGGAGAAGGCTACACCTTC. The rearrangement uses TRBV5-1 and TRBJ1-2; 7 positions agree with TRBD1. This CDR3 has 14 residues. CDR1 is SGHRS and CDR2 is YFSETQ in the germline V gene. J lost 8 bases, V lost 4 bases, and 11 bases had no gene match.

This clonotype was seen repeatedly, ten times or more. The rearrangement joins TRBV27 to TRBJ2-3, with 7 positions matching TRBD2. This CDR3 comprises 15 residues. Germline V lookup: CDR1 MNHEY, CDR2 SMNVEV (reference sequence). V was pared by 4 bases and J by 0 bases, with 4 bases of the junction left unmatched. The CDR3 spells CASSYGGSSTDTQYF. CDR3 nucleotides: TGTGCCAGCAGTTACGGGGGGAGTAGCACAGATACGCAGTATTTT.

This clonotype was seen at least ten times. The V call is TRBV28, the J call TRBJ2-1, with 8 bases that match TRBD2. The CDR3 covers 17 residues. The V gene's germline CDR1 is MDHEN and CDR2 SYDVKM. The V segment lost 5 bases and the J segment 3 bases; nucleotides outside the gene matches: 12. The CDR3 loop is CASSEISGRSVYNEQFF. CDR3 nucleotide sequence: TGTGCCAGCAGTGAAATCAGCGGGAGAAGCGTCTACAATGAGCAGTTCTTC.

The rearrangement uses TRBV6-5 and TRBJ1-4; D call uncertain. V shed 0 bases and J shed 0 bases, with 8 bases lying between them. Germline loops: CDR1 MNHEY, CDR2 SVGAGI. CDR3 size: 16 residues. CDR3 in amino acids: CASSYSKVTTNEKLFF. CDR3 sequence (DNA): TGTGCCAGCAGTTACTCGAAGGTTACAACTAATGAAAAACTGTTTTTT.

This clonotype was observed at least ten times. This chain links TRBV20-1 with TRBJ2-7, with D unclear. The V and J ends lost 2 bases and 0 bases respectively, with 11 bases between them. This CDR3 contains 14 residues. Looked up from germline, CDR1 is DFQATT and CDR2 is SNEGSKA (reference sequence). CDR3 sequence: CSARSTKSSYEQYF. CDR3 bases: TGCAGTGCTAGATCCACAAAGAGCTCCTACGAGCAGTACTTC.

This clonotype occurred a few times. V usage is TRBV10-3 and J usage is TRBJ2-1; 8 nucleotides align to TRBD2. CDR1 is ENHRY, CDR2 SYGVKD, per germline. The CDR3 extends over 19 amino acids. V lost 2 bases to trimming and J lost 0 bases; unmatched junction nucleotides: 12. CDR3 amino acids: CAISEEVDSGMSSYNEQFF. DNA for the CDR3: TGTGCCATCAGTGAGGAGGTTGATAGCGGGATGAGCTCCTACAATGAGCAGTTCTTC.

This clonotype was picked up many times. The V and J genes are TRBV7-2 and TRBJ1-1; D unclear. V lost 3 bases and J lost 0, with 8 bases in between. CDR1 is SGHTA, CDR2 FQGNSA, per germline. The CDR3 sequence is 14 residues long. The CDR3, as DNA: TGTGCCAGCAGCTTTGCCAGACTGAACACTGAAGCTTTCTTT. It encodes CASSFARLNTEAFF.

This clonotype was picked up many times. The CDR3 protein is CASSLGWVLNQPQHF. The DNA of the CDR3 is TGTGCCAGCAGCTTAGGTTGGGTTTTGAATCAGCCCCAGCATTTT. The chain has TRBV7-2 and TRBJ1-5, with D uncertain. CDR1 SGHTA and CDR2 FQGNSA come from the germline V gene. This CDR3 has 15 residues. V was shortened by 1 base and J by 4 bases, with 11 bases between the two germline ends.

This clonotype was found many times. The rearrangement links TRBV7-2 to TRBJ1-5, with TRBD1 identical over 10 bases. The V gene's germline CDR1 is SGHTA and CDR2 FQGNSA. V gave up 4 bases and J gave up 0 bases; unmatched junction bases: 3. The CDR3 sequence is 16 residues long. The CDR3 region is CASSSRDRGSNQPQHF. The CDR3 nucleotides read TGTGCCAGCAGCTCCCGGGACAGGGGTAGCAATCAGCCCCAGCATTTT. The full variable domain, in which reference TRBV7-2 and TRBJ1-5 provide the parts outside the CDR3, is GAGVSQSPSNKVTEKGKDVELRCDPISGHTALYWYRQSLGQGLEFLIYFQGNSAPDKSGLPSDRFSAERTGGSVSTLTIQRTQQEDSAVYLCASSSRDRGSNQPQHFGDGTRLSIL.

This clonotype showed up just a few times. This could be a read error, since a much larger clone is one nucleotide away. The chain employs TRBV7-3 and TRBJ1-6; D might be TRBD1 (5 bases). The length of the CDR3 is 13 residues. V gave up 5 bases and J gave up 5 bases, with 7 bases separating them. CDR1 and CDR2 (germline): SGHTA, FQGTGA. CDR3 residues: CASSGADNSPLHF. The CDR3 DNA is TGTGCCAGCAGCGGGGCAGATAATTCACCCCTCCACTTT.

As for this clonotype: This sequence may be a read error, since a much larger clone differs from it by one base. The rearrangement links TRBV4-1 to TRBJ2-1, with D possibly matching TRBD2 (6 bases). Germline V lookup: CDR1 MGHRA, CDR2 YSYEKL. There are 17 residues in the CDR3. The CDR3 region has the DNA TGCACCAGCAGCCAAGAAGGGGCGGGGATGGCCTACAATGAGCAGTTCTTC. This translates into CTSSQEGAGMAYNEQFF.

This clonotype occurred many times. The rearrangement joins TRBV28 to TRBJ2-5; TRBD2 aligns across 7 bases. The V segment lost 6 bases and the J segment 5 bases; nucleotides outside the gene matches: 9. This CDR3 is 14 amino acids long. Germline V gene data show CDR1 as MDHEN and CDR2 as SYDVKM. Written as DNA, the CDR3 is TGTGCCAGCAGAGGCAGGGAGGGCGTCGAGACCCAGTACTTC. It yields the protein CASRGREGVETQYF.

This clonotype was seen at least ten times. V is TRBV7-2 and J is TRBJ1-1, with TRBD1 as a possible D gene (6 bases). This CDR3 region has 13 residues. V shed 3 bases and J shed 6 bases, with 11 bases lying between them. Germline V lookup: CDR1 SGHTA, CDR2 FQGNSA. The CDR3: CASSLPQGAEAFF. The CDR3 coding sequence is TGTGCCAGCAGCTTGCCACAGGGCGCTGAAGCTTTCTTT.